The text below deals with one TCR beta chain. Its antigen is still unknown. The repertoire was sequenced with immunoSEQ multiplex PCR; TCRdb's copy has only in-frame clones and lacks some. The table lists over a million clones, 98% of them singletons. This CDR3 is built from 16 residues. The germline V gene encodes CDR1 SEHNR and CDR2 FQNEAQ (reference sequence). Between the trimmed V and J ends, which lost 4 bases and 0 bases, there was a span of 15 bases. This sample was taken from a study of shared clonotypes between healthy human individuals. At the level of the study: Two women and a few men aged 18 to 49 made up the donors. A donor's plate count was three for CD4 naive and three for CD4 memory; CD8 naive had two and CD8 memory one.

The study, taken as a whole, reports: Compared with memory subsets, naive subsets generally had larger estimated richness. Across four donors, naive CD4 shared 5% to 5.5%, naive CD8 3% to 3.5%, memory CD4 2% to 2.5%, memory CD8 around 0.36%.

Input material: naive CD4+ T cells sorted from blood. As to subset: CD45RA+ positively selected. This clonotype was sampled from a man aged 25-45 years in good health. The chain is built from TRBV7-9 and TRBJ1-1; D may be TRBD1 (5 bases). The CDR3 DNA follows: TGTGCCAGCAGCTGGGGCACATCCGAAATGAACACTGAAGCTTTCTTT. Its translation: CASSWGTSEMNTEAFF.